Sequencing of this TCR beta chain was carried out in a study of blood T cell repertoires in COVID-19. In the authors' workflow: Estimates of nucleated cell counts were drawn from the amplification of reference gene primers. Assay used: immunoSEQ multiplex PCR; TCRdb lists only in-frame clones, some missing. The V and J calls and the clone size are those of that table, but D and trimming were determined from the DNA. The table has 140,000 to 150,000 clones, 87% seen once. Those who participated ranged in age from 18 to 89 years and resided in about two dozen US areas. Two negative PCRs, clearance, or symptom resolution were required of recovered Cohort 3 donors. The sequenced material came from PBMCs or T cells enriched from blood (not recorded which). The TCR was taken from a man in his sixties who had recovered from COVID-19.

The CDR3 sequence is CASSLRTSGNGYEQYF. DNA of the CDR3: TGTGCCAGCAGCCTCCGGACTAGCGGGAATGGTTACGAGCAGTACTTC. V is TRBV5-6 and J is TRBJ2-7, with 12 bases identical to TRBD2. V shed 4 bases and J 4 bases; nucleotides not matched to a gene: 9. Looked up from germline, CDR1 is SGHDT and CDR2 is YYEEEE. CDR3 length equals 16 residues.